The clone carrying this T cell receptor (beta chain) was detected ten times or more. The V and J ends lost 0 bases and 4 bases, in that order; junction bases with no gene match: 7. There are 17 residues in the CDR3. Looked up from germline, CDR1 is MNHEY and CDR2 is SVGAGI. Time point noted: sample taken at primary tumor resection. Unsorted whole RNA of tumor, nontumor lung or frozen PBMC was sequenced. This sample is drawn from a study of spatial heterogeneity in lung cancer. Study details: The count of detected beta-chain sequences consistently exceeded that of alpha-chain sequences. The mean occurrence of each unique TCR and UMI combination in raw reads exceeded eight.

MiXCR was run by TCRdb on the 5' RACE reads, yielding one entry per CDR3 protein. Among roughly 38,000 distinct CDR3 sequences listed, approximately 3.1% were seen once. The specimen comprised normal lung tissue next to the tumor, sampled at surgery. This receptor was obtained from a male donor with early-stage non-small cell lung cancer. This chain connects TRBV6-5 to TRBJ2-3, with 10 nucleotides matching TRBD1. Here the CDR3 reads CASSYSIPGQGADTQYF. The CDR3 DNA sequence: TGTGCCAGCAGTTACTCGATCCCCGGACAGGGGGCAGATACGCAGTATTTT.